These T cell receptor beta chains were read from a single sample in a study of CD8+CD57+ T cells in acquired aplastic anemia. A single record per CDR3 protein comes from TCRdb applying MiXCR to the reads. The repertoire holds approximately 170,000 distinct CDR3 sequences, around half seen once, with approximately 16% in the top ten. The specimen sequenced was sorted CD4+, CD8+, or CD8+CD57+ T cells (not recorded which) from PBMCs. Receptors were obtained from a human donor in good health, serving as a control. Both conserved end residues are part of each CDR3. Each record gives: J gene, CDR3 length, D gene, V gene, clone size, CDR3 DNA, CDR3 protein. D genes are given only for firm matches. A row's size may be missing; if present it is once, few, many or a size class.

TRBJ2-7	15	-	TRBV7-9	-	TGTGCCAGCAGCTCAGCAGAATCCCCCAACTACGAGCAGTACTTC	CASSSAESPNYEQYF
TRBJ1-5	15	TRBD1	TRBV29-1	-	TGCAGCGCTGCTGTTGGGACAGGCACTAATCAGCCCCAGCATTTT	CSAAVGTGTNQPQHF
TRBJ2-3	16	-	TRBV24-1	-	TGTGCCACCAGTGACCCCACAGGGGGGAGGGCAGATACGCAGTATTTT	CATSDPTGGRADTQYF
TRBJ1-5	13	-	TRBV18	-	TGTGCCAGCTCACCATCTCCGGGGCCGCCCCAGCATTTT	CASSPSPGPPQHF
TRBJ2-3	14	-	TRBV7-9	-	TGTGCCAGCAGCTTAGCGGAGGGCACAGATACGCAGTATTTT	CASSLAEGTDTQYF
TRBJ1-5	14	TRBD1	TRBV9	-	TGTGCCAGCAGCGTAGGGACAGGGAGCCAGCCCCAGCATTTT	CASSVGTGSQPQHF
TRBJ2-5	16	-	TRBV4-1	-	TGCGCCAGCAGTTTGGGTGCAGCAGGGACGAGAGAGACCCAGTACTTC	CASSLGAAGTRETQYF
TRBJ1-2	13	-	TRBV29-1	-	TGCAGCGTTGTCAGGGATGGGTACTATGGCTACACCTTC	CSVVRDGYYGYTF
TRBJ2-3	15	-	TRBV12-3/TRBV12-4	few	TGTGCCAGCGGACCCGACAGGCCGACCACAGATACGCAGTATTTT	CASGPDRPTTDTQYF
TRBJ2-6	13	-	TRBV19	-	TGTGCCAGTAGTATACACGGGTTGGCCACTGAAGCTTTC	CASSIHGLATEAF
TRBJ1-2	16	-	TRBV7-2	-	TGTGCCAGCAGTGAATCCGGGGACACCCATTGTTATGGCTACACCTTC	CASSESGDTHCYGYTF
TRBJ1-4	15	TRBD1	TRBV20-1	many	TGCAGTTCGCGCCATCATGGACAGGGAGGAGAAAAACTGTTTTTT	CSSRHHGQGGEKLFF
TRBJ1-6	14	-	TRBV20-1	-	TGCAGTGCTAGGGCACCCGGGGCCGGATCACCCCTCCACTTT	CSARAPGAGSPLHF
TRBJ1-1	13	TRBD1	TRBV9	many	TGTGCCAGCAGCGTAGGGTTGACAGGGGAAGCTTTCTTT	CASSVGLTGEAFF
TRBJ2-3	15	-	TRBV7-9	-	TGTGCCAGCAGCTTAAAGGGCGGGCACACAGATACGCAGTATTTT	CASSLKGGHTDTQYF
TRBJ1-1	13	-	TRBV27	many	TGTGCCAGCAGTTTGGACAGCTACACTGAAGCTTTCTTT	CASSLDSYTEAFF
TRBJ1-1	12	-	TRBV20-1	many	TGCAGTGCCGAGGAGATGAACACTGAAGCTTTCTTT	CSAEEMNTEAFF
TRBJ2-7	13	TRBD1	TRBV4-3	many	TGCGCCAGCAGCCAAGATCGGGACAGGATCGTGCACTTC	CASSQDRDRIVHF
TRBJ1-2	15	-	TRBV7-9	-	TGTGCCAGCAGCTTATTCCCCGACTACAACTATGGCTACACCTTC	CASSLFPDYNYGYTF
TRBJ1-6	11	-	TRBV7-6	-	TGTGCCAGCAGCTTAGGGGAGGGACTCCACTTT	CASSLGEGLHF
TRBJ2-1	16	TRBD2	TRBV9	-	TGTGCCAGCTCCGGGACTAGCGGGGGTCCTTACAATAAGCAGTTCTTC	CASSGTSGGPYNKQFF
TRBJ2-3	15	TRBD2	TRBV20-1	-	TGCAGTGCAAGACTAGCGGGGGACCTCACAGATACGCAGTATTTT	CSARLAGDLTDTQYF
TRBJ1-1	13	-	TRBV10-3	-	TGTGCCATCAGTAGATTACAGTCCGCTGAAGCTTTCTTT	CAISRLQSAEAFF
TRBJ1-4	16	-	TRBV5-5	many	TGTGCCAGCAGCCAAATTAGGAGTTCAACTAATGAAAAACTGTTTTTT	CASSQIRSSTNEKLFF
TRBJ1-2	14	-	TRBV29-1	-	TGCAGCGTTAGGGCAGGGGCTACTAACTATGGCTACACCTTC	CSVRAGATNYGYTF
TRBJ1-4	14	-	TRBV20-1	-	TGCAGTGCTCAACCTGGGAGGGCCAGCGAAAAACTGTTTTTT	CSAQPGRASEKLFF
TRBJ2-3	13	-	TRBV7-2	-	TGTGCCAGCAGCTTAAACAGACCAGATACGCAGTATTTT	CASSLNRPDTQYF
TRBJ2-2	11	-	TRBV24-1	-	TGTGCCACCAGTGAATCCGGGGAGCTGTTTTTT	CATSESGELFF
TRBJ1-3	15	-	TRBV7-6	once	TGTGCCAGCAGCTTAGGCCAGGACTCTGGAAACACCATATATTTT	CASSLGQDSGNTIYF
TRBJ2-7	14	-	TRBV7-2	-	TGTGCCAGCAGCTCCCCCGGGACCGGCAGAGAGCAGTACTTC	CASSSPGTGREQYF
TRBJ1-1	20	-	TRBV9	-	TGTGCCAGCAGCGTAGTCGACCCGTTACTAGCGGGAAAGGAGGACACTGAAGCTTTCTTT	CASSVVDPLLAGKEDTEAFF
TRBJ2-7	14	TRBD1	TRBV7-3	once	TGTGCCAGCAGCTTAGGGACAGGGGTCTACGAGCAGTGCTTC	CASSLGTGVYEQCF
TRBJ2-7	12	-	TRBV15	few	TGTGCCACCAGTTATCAGGAGTACGAGCAGTACTTC	CATSYQEYEQYF
TRBJ1-5	14	-	TRBV10-2	-	TGCGCCAGCAGGGAGGGTTTGGGCAATCAGCCCCAGCATTTT	CASREGLGNQPQHF
TRBJ1-6	13	-	TRBV5-1	many	TGCGCCAGCAGCTTGGAGCGGGATTCACCCCTCCACTTT	CASSLERDSPLHF
TRBJ1-2	14	-	TRBV20-1	many	TGCAGTGCTAGTGAAGCAGGGACCTACTATGGCTACACCTTC	CSASEAGTYYGYTF
TRBJ2-1	15	-	TRBV6-1	-	TGTGCCAGCAGTGTGGGGGGGGCCTCCTACAATGAGCAGTTCTTC	CASSVGGASYNEQFF
TRBJ2-5	14	-	TRBV9	many	TGTGCCAGCAGCGGGCCCCCTATGATCGGGACCCAGTACTTC	CASSGPPMIGTQYF
TRBJ1-3	13	-	TRBV19	-	TGTGCCAGCCAACCCGGGACAAGCAACACCATATATTTT	CASQPGTSNTIYF
TRBJ2-2	20	TRBD2	TRBV7-3	-	TGTGCCAGCAGCCCCCGCCGCAACGGGGGGGATCTTAAGTCCCCCGGGGAGCTGTTTTTT	CASSPRRNGGDLKSPGELFF
TRBJ2-6	14	TRBD1	TRBV29-1	-	TGCAGCGTCCGGACAGGGTCTGGGGCCAACGTCCTGACTTTC	CSVRTGSGANVLTF
TRBJ1-4	14	TRBD1	TRBV7-2	-	TGTGCCAGCAGCTTAGCGACAGGGGAAGAAAAACTGTTTTTT	CASSLATGEEKLFF
TRBJ2-5	17	-	TRBV6-5	-	TGTGCCAGCAGTTACCATAACGGGGGCGCGCCACAAGAGACCCAGTACTTC	CASSYHNGGAPQETQYF
TRBJ2-7	16	TRBD1	TRBV9	-	TGTGCCAGCTCACCACGGACCTCAGGGACAGCCTACGAGCAGTACTTC	CASSPRTSGTAYEQYF